This TCR beta chain was identified in a study of early T cells in non-severe SARS-CoV-2 infection. This clonotype has a count of ten or more. The CDR3 has 14 amino acids. V was clipped by 6 bases and J by 3 bases; unmatched bases: 8. Germline V CDR1 and CDR2: KGHSH, LQKENI. Attached unique molecular identifiers marked individual cDNA molecules. TCRdb used MiXCR to reprocess the 5' RACE reads, holding one entry per CDR3 protein. The data show under 40,000 distinct CDR3 sequences, almost 6% seen once. The chain combines TRBV18 with TRBJ2-7; 7 bases are a match to TRBD2. The sequence derives from an adult who was a healthcare worker with PCR-confirmed SARS-CoV-2 infection or an uninfected control (not recorded which). The sequenced sample was whole blood. CDR3 nucleotide sequence: TGTGCCAGCTCGTCCCGGGGGGAGTTCTACGAGCAGTACTTC. This sequence encodes CASSSRGEFYEQYF. Based on the CDR3 plus reference TRBV18 and TRBJ2-7, the full variable domain is NAGVMQNPRHLVRRRGQEARLRCSPMKGHSHVYWYRQLPEEGLKFMVYLQKENIIDESGMPKERFSAEFPKEGPSILRIQQVVRGDSAAYFCASSSRGEFYEQYFGPGTRLTVT.